This T cell receptor beta chain was recovered during a study of T cells in Graves' hyperthyroidism and ophthalmopathy. This CDR3 comprises 15 residues. Germline CDR1 SEHNR, CDR2 FQNEAQ (reference sequence). The V segment lost 3 bases and the J segment 1 base; nucleotides outside the gene matches: 3. TCR beta CDR3 regions were amplified from RNA transcripts. The HTBI primer set was used in a first-round RT-PCR of the TCR CDR3. One entry per CDR3 protein results from TCRdb running MiXCR on the multiplex PCR reads. This table holds over 350,000 distinct CDR3 sequences, around 20% found once. The gene calls are TRBV7-9 and TRBJ2-3, with 8 bases matching TRBD2. The clonotype was recovered from a man younger than 35 with Graves' ophthalmopathy. Sequenced material: blood. In nucleotides, the CDR3 is TGTGCCAGCAGCTTGCGGGGGGCGGGCACAGATACGCAGTATTTT. This encodes CASSLRGAGTDTQYF.